The present T cell receptor (beta chain) was sequenced within a study of monozygotic twins with inflammatory bowel disease. Study findings and constraints: Those with IBD had lower TCRbeta diversity (inverse Simpson) than their healthy co-twins did. The results supported no single strong signal or clonotype associated with IBD.

Eight separate reactions per sample yielded the cDNA. TCRdb re-called the 5' RACE reads and catalogs CDR3 proteins one per entry, DNA excluded. The sample totals approximately 150,000 distinct CDR3 sequences. CDR1 DFQATT and CDR2 SNEGSKA come from the germline V gene (reference sequence). The CDR3 runs to 12 residues. Turning to this clonotype: What it binds is unknown.

J is TRBJ2-1 and V is TRBV20-1. The sample consisted of blood. The source of this sequence is a human donor with ulcerative colitis or Crohn's disease, or a healthy co-twin of an affected twin (not recorded which). The CDR3: CSARDPTFKQFF.